The present entry profiles one T cell receptor beta chain with its context. These data originate in a study of T-cell reconstitution after alpha-beta-depleted transplantation in children. Trimming took 6 bases from V and 4 from J; bases not matched to a gene: 6. The CDR3 loop spans 14 amino acids. Construction of the TCRbeta library involved unique molecular identifiers. MiXCR was run by TCRdb on the PCR reads, yielding one entry per CDR3 protein. The sample yields 300,000 to 400,000 distinct CDR3 sequences, about an eighth seen once. This chain uses TRBV12-3 or TRBV12-4 with TRBJ1-5; TRBD1 agrees at 7 bases. The TCR comes from a human donor who donated a stem cell graft to a child with Fanconi anemia. Specimen: PBMCs, collected from the stem cell graft. The CDR3 sequence is CASSPDRENQPQHF. CDR3 nucleotide sequence: TGTGCCAGCAGCCCAGACAGGGAGAATCAGCCCCAGCATTTT.